The sequence of this T cell receptor beta chain was determined in a study of blood T cell repertoires in COVID-19. Study as a whole: PBMCs, B-cell-depleted T cells, or T cells provided the cDNA or gDNA that made up the material.

Germline CDR1 and CDR2: MNHEY and SVGAGI. CDR3 length: 14 residues. V lost 6 bases to trimming and J lost 6 bases; unmatched junction nucleotides: 5. Data came from immunoSEQ multiplex PCR; TCRdb stores just in-frame clones and leaves some out. The sample carries under 80,000 clones, roughly 90% recorded once. V gene TRBV6-5 combines with J gene TRBJ2-7; 13 bases agree with TRBD2. The receptor's source is a man aged 50-60 years with active COVID-19. The sample was peripheral blood. CDR3 nucleotide sequence: TGTGCCAGCAGACGACTAGCGGGAGGCCTCGAGCAGTACTTC. It specifies CASRRLAGGLEQYF.